The next 12 T cell receptor beta chains were all read from a single sample in a study of T cells in Graves' hyperthyroidism and ophthalmopathy. Using RNA transcripts as the source, TCR beta CDR3 regions were amplified. RT-PCR in the first round (using the HTBI primer set) targeted the TCR CDR3. TCRdb fed the multiplex PCR reads into MiXCR, producing one record per CDR3 protein. The sample yields around 500,000 distinct CDR3 sequences, roughly 14% seen once. The sample comprised blood. The receptors originated from a woman in her late teens or twenties with Graves' hyperthyroidism.

This clonotype was recorded many times. J is TRBJ2-7 and V is TRBV2; D unresolved. The CDR3 has 11 residues. Germline values: CDR1 SNHLY, CDR2 FYNNEI. V was shortened by 4 bases and J by 9 bases, with 10 bases between the two germline ends. The CDR3 protein is CASSAGPGQYF. The CDR3 DNA is TGTGCCAGCAGTGCGGGTCCAGGGCAGTACTTC.

In this sample, this clonotype turned up many times. This chain links TRBV25-1 with TRBJ1-1, with D tentatively TRBD1 (5 bases). Trimming left V 2 bases short and J 4 bases short, with 17 bases between. The germline V gene encodes CDR1 MGHDK and CDR2 SYGVNS. The CDR3 length is 16 residues. Here the CDR3 DNA reads TGTGCCAGCAGTGAAGGCACAGGAGGGGTTAGCACTGAAGCTTTCTTT. It translates to CASSEGTGGVSTEAFF.

This clonotype was counted ten times or more. The chain links TRBV11-3 to TRBJ2-1; tentatively, D is TRBD1 (5 bases). Trimming took 2 bases from V and 5 from J, leaving 10 bases between them. Germline CDR1 SGHNT, CDR2 YENEEA. This CDR3 contains 14 residues. The CDR3 sequence is CASSLRQLHNEQFF. DNA of the CDR3: TGTGCCAGCAGCTTACGACAGTTGCACAATGAGCAGTTCTTC.

In its sample, this clonotype was seen a few times. As DNA, the CDR3 is TGCAGTGCTAGGAGGGAGAACCTAGCGGGTAGAGATACGCAGTATTTT. It yields the protein CSARRENLAGRDTQYF. V usage is TRBV20-1 and J usage is TRBJ2-3; TRBD2 agrees at 8 bases. CDR1 DFQATT and CDR2 SNEGSKA come from the germline V gene (reference sequence). This CDR3 is built from 16 residues. V lost 3 bases to trimming and J lost 5 bases; unmatched junction nucleotides: 13.

This clonotype was counted at least ten times. The rearrangement links TRBV5-1 to TRBJ2-1; TRBD2 aligns across 7 bases. This CDR3 spans 16 amino acids. With 1 base clipped from V and 4 bases from J, the junction kept 8 bases outside the gene matches. Germline loops: CDR1 SGHRS, CDR2 YFSETQ. The CDR3 is CASSLRGLGAYNEQFF. The CDR3 region has the DNA TGCGCCAGCAGCTTGAGAGGACTAGGAGCTTACAATGAGCAGTTCTTC.

V is TRBV7-9 and J is TRBJ2-1; TRBD2 agrees at 13 bases. Trimming took 6 bases from V and 5 from J; bases not matched to a gene: 7. This CDR3 is built from 16 residues. Germline V lookup: CDR1 SEHNR, CDR2 FQNEAQ (reference sequence). CDR3 sequence reads: CASSHPTSGRDNEQFF. In DNA, the CDR3 is TGTGCCAGCAGTCACCCAACTAGCGGGAGGGACAATGAGCAGTTCTTC.

As to this clonotype: Germline is not matched at one junction end, which may reflect a read error. The chain recombines TRBV12-5 with TRBJ2-3; tentatively, D is TRBD1 (6 bases). From germline, CDR1 is LGHNT and CDR2 FRNRAP. This CDR3 comprises 12 residues. CDR3 DNA sequence: TGTGCTTCCCCGGACAGCACAGATACGCGGTATTTT. This translates into CASPDSTDTRYF.

This clonotype was detected ten times or more. The gene calls are TRBV12-3 or TRBV12-4 and TRBJ1-4; D is uncertain. V dropped 3 bases and J dropped 3 bases, with 8 bases sitting between them. This CDR3 region has 14 residues. The CDR3 nucleotides read TGTGCCAGCAGTTTGCCAGGACCTAATGAAAAACTGTTTTTT. Translating it yields CASSLPGPNEKLFF.

This clonotype has ten or more counts. This chain connects TRBV12-3 or TRBV12-4 to TRBJ2-2; D call uncertain. CDR3 length equals 14 residues. V was pared by 6 bases and J by 0 bases, with 8 bases between. The CDR3 loop is CASRSHTNTGELFF. CDR3 nucleotide sequence: TGTGCCAGCAGATCTCACACGAACACCGGGGAGCTGTTTTTT.

Worth noting for this clonotype: A much larger clone sits a single nucleotide away, making a read error possible. The chain joins TRBV7-3 to TRBJ2-3; D is possibly TRBD1 (5 bases). Germline loops: CDR1 SGHTA, CDR2 FQGTGA. The CDR3 has 13 amino acids. This chain's CDR3 is CASRLGKGDTQYF. In DNA form, the CDR3 reads TGTGCCAGCCGCTTAGGGAAGGGGGATACGCAGTATTTT. Variable domain in full (rest from reference TRBV7-3 and TRBJ2-3): GAGVSQTPSNKVTEKGKYVELRCDPISGHTALYWYRQSLGQGPEFLIYFQGTGAADDSGLPNDRFFAVRPEGSVSTLKIQRTERGDSAVYLCASRLGKGDTQYFGPGTRLTVL.

This clonotype was counted ten times or more. The rearrangement links TRBV4-1 to TRBJ1-4; D is perhaps TRBD1 (6 bases). V gave up 2 bases and J gave up 8 bases, with 12 bases separating them. The germline V gene has CDR1 MGHRA and CDR2 YSYEKL. The CDR3 totals 14 residues. The CDR3 region has the DNA TGCGCCAGCAGCCAACCAGGGGTTGAGGAAAAACTGTTTTTT. Residues: CASSQPGVEEKLFF.

This clonotype was seen repeatedly, ten times or more. V gene TRBV12-3 or TRBV12-4 combines with J gene TRBJ2-7; no definite D call. The CDR3 runs 14 residues. V shed 5 bases and J shed 3 bases, with 14 bases lying between them. CDR3 amino acids: CASSIQMGNYEQYV. CDR3 bases: TGTGCCAGCAGTATTCAGATGGGAAACTACGAGCAGTACGTC.